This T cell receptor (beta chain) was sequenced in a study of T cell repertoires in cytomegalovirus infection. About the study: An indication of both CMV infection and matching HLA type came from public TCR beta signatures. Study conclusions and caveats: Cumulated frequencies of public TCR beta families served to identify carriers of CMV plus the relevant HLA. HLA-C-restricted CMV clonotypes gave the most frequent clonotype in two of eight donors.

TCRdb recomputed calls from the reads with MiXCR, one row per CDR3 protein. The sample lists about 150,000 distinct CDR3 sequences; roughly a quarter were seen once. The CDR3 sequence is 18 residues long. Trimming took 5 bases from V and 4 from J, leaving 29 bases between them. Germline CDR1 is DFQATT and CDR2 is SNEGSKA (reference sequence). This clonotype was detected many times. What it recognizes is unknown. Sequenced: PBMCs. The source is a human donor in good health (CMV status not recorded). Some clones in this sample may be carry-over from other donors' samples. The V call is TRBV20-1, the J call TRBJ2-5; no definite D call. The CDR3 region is CSAPDPPGRPPTRETQYF. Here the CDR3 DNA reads TGCAGTGCTCCCGACCCCCCGGGCCGACCGCCAACTCGAGAGACCCAGTACTTC.